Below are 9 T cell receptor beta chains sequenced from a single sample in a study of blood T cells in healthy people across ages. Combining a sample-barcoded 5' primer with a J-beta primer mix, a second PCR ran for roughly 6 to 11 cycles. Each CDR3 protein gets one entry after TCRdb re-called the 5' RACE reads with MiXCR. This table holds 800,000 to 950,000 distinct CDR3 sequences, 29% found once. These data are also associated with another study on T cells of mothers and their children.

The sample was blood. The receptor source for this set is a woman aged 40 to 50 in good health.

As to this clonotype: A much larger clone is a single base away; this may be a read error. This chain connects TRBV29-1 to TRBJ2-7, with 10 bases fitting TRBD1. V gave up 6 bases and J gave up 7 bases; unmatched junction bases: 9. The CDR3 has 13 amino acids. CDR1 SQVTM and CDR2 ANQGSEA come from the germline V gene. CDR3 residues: CSVRGQGRYEQYF. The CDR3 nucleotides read TGCAGCGTGCGGGGACAGGGGAGATATGAGCAGTACTTC.

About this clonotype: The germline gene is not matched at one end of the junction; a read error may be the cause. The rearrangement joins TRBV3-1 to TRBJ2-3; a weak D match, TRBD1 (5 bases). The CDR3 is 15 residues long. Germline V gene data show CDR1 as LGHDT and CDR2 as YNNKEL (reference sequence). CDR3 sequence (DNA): TGTGCCAGCAGCCAAGTAGGGGATTACACAGATACGCGGTATTTT. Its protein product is CASSQVGDYTDTRYF.

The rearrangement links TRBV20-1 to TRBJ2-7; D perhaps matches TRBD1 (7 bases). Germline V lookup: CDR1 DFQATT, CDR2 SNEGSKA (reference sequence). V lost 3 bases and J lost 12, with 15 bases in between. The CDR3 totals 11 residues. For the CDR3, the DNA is TGCAGTGCTAGTCCAGGGGGGAGCACGTACTTC. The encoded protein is CSASPGGSTYF.

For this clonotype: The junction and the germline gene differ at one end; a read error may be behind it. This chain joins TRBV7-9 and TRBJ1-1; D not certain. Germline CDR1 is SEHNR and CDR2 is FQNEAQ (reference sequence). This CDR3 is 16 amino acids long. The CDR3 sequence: CSSSRSLGGMGTEAFF. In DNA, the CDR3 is TGTTCCAGCAGCCGCTCTCTGGGAGGGATGGGGACTGAAGCTTTCTTT.

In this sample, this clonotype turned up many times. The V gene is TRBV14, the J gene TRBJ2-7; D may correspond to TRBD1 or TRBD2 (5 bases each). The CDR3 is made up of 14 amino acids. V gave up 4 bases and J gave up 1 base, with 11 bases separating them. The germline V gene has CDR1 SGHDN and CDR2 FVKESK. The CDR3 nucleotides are TGTGCCAGCAGCCTGGGACGCAGGTCCTACGAGCAGTACTTC. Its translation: CASSLGRRSYEQYF.

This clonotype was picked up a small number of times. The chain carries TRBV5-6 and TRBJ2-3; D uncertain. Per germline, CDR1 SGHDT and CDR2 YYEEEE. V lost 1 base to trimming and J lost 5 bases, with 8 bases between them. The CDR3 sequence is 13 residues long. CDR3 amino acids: CASSLSRRDTQYF. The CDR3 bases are TGTGCCAGCAGCTTGAGCAGGCGAGATACGCAGTATTTT. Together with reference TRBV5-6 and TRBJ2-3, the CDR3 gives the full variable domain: DAGVTQSPTHLIKTRGQQVTLRCSPKSGHDTVSWYQQALGQGPQFIFQYYEEEERQRGNFPDRFSGHQFPNYSSELNVNALLLGDSALYLCASSLSRRDTQYFGPGTRLTVL.

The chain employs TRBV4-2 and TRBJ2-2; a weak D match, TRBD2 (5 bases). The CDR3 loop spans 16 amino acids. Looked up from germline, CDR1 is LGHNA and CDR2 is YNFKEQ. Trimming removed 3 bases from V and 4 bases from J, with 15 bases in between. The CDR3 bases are TGTGCCAGCAGCCACGAGACGCCGGGGAGCACCGGGGAGCTGTTTTTT. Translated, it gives CASSHETPGSTGELFF.

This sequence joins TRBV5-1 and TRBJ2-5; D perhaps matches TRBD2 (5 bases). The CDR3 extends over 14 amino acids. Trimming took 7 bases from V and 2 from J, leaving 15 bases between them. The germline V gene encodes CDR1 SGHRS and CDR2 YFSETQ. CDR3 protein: CASSRTDTQETQYF. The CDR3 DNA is TGCGCCAGCTCAAGGACTGATACTCAAGAGACCCAGTACTTC.

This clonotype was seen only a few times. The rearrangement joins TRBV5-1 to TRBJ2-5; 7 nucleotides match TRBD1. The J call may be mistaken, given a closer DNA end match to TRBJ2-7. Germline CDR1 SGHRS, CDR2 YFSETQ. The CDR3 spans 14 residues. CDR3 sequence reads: CASSGTEKNHEQYF. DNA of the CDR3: TGCGCCAGCAGCGGGACAGAGAAGAATCACGAGCAGTACTTC.